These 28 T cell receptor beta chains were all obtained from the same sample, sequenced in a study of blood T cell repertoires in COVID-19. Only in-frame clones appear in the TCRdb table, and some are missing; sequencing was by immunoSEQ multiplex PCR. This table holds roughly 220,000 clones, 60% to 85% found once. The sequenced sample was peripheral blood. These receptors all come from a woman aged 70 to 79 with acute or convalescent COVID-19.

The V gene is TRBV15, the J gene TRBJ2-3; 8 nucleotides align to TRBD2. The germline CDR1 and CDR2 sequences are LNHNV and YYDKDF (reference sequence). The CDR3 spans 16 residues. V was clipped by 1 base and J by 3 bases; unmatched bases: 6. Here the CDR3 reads CATSRAPAGATDTQYF. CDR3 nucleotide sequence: TGTGCCACCAGCAGAGCACCAGCGGGAGCGACAGATACGCAGTATTTT.

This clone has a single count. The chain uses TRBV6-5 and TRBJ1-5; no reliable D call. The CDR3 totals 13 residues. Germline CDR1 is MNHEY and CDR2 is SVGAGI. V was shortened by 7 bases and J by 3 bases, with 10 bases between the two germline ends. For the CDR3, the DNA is TGTGCCAGCATTCCGGGGTACAATCAGCCCCAGCATTTT. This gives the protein CASIPGYNQPQHF.

The CDR3 DNA sequence: TGTGCCAGCAGCCAAGGGCAGGGCCGTAATTCACCCCTCCACTTT. This sequence encodes CASSQGQGRNSPLHF. The chain combines TRBV3-1 (or the pseudogene TRBV3-2) with TRBJ1-6; maybe TRBD1 (5 bases). With 1 base removed from V and 6 bases from J, the gap between germline ends came to 10 bases. The CDR3 is made up of 15 amino acids. The germline gives CDR1 LGHDT, CDR2 YNNKEL (reference sequence).

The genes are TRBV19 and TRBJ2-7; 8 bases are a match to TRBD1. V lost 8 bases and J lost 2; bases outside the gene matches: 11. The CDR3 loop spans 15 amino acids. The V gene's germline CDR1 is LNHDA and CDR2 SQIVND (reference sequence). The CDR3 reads CASSPTTGVPYEQYF. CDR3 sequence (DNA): TGTGCCAGTTCACCCACGACAGGGGTCCCCTACGAGCAGTACTTC.

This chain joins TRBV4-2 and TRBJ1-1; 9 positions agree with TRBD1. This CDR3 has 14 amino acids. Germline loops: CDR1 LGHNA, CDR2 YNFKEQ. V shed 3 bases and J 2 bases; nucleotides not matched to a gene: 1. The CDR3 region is CASSQDRGNTEAFF. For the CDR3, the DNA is TGTGCCAGCAGCCAGGACAGGGGCAACACTGAAGCTTTCTTT.

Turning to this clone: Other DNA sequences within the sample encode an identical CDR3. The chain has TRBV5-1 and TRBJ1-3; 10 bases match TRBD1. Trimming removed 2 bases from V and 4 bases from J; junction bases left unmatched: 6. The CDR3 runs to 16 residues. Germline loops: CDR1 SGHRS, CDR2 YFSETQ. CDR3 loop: CASSFDRGLAGNTIYF. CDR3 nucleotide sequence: TGCGCCAGCAGCTTTGACAGGGGGCTAGCAGGAAACACCATATATTTT.

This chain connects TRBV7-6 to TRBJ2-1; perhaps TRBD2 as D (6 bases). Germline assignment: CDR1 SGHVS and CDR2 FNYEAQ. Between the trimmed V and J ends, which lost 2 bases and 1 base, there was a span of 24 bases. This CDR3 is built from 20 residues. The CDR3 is CASSLFPSGSASESYNEQFF. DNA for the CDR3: TGTGCCAGCAGCTTATTCCCCTCAGGGAGTGCTAGCGAGTCCTACAATGAGCAGTTCTTC.

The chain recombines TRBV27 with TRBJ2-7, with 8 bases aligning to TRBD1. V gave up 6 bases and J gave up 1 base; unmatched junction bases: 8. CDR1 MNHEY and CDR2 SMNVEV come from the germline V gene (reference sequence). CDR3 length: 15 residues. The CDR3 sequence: CASRPRDRPSYEQYF. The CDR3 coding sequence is TGTGCCAGCAGGCCTCGGGACAGGCCGTCCTACGAGCAGTACTTC.

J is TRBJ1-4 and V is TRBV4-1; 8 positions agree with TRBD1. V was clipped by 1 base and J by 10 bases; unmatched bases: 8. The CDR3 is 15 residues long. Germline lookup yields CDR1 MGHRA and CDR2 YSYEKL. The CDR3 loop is CASSQVGQGARKLFF. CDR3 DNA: TGCGCCAGCAGCCAAGTTGGGCAGGGGGCGAGAAAACTGTTTTTT.

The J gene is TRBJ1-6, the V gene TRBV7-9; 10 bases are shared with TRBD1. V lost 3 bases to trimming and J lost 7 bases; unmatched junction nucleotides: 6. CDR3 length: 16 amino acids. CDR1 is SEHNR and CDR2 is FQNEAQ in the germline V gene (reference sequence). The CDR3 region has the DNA TGTGCCAGCAGCTTCCCGCCGGGACAGGGGAATTCACCCCTCCACTTT. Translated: CASSFPPGQGNSPLHF.

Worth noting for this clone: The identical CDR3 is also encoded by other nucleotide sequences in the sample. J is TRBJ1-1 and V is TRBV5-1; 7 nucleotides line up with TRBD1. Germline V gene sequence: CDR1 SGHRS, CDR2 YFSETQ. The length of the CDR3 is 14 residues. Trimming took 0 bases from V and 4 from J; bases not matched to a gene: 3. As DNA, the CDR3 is TGCGCCAGCAGCTTGGAGGGGGCCGGCACTGAAGCTTTCTTT. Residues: CASSLEGAGTEAFF.

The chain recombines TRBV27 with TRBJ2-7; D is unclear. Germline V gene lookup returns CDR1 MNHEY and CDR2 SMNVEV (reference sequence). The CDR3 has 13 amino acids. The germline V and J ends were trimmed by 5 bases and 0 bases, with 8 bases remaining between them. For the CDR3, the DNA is TGTGCCAGCAGTATCTCTTACTCCTACGAGCAGTACTTC. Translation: CASSISYSYEQYF.

DNA of the CDR3: TGTGCCAGCAGCGTAGGGGGACTAGCTTTCTATGAGCAGTTCTTC. Translated, it gives CASSVGGLAFYEQFF. The rearrangement uses TRBV9 and TRBJ2-1, with TRBD2 identical over 9 bases. The junction had 6 bases not matched to a gene; V was cut back by 0 bases and J by 8 bases. In germline, CDR1 is SGDLS, CDR2 YYNGEE. The CDR3 runs 15 residues. Full variable domain (rest looked up from reference TRBV9 and TRBJ2-1): DSGVTQTPKHLITATGQRVTLRCSPRSGDLSVYWYQQSLDQGLQFLIQYYNGEERAKGNILERFSAQQFPDLHSELNLSSLELGDSALYFCASSVGGLAFYEQFFGPGTRLTVL.

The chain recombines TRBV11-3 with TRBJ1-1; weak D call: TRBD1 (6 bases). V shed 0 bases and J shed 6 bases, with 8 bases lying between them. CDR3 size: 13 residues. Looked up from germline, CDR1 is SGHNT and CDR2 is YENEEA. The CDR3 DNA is TGTGCCAGCAGCTTAGAAGCAGGGGCTGAAGCTTTCTTT. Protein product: CASSLEAGAEAFF.

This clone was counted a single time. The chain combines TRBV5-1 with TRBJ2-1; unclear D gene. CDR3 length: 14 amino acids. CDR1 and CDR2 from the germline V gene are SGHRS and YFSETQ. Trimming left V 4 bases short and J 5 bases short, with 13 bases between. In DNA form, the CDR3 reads TGCGCCAGCAGCATACTACCCGCTGACAATGAGCAGTTCTTC. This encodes CASSILPADNEQFF. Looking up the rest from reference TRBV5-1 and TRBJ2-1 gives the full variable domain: KAGVTQTPRYLIKTRGQQVTLSCSPISGHRSVSWYQQTPGQGLQFLFEYFSETQRNKGNFPGRFSGRQFSNSRSEMNVSTLELGDSALYLCASSILPADNEQFFGPGTRLTVL.

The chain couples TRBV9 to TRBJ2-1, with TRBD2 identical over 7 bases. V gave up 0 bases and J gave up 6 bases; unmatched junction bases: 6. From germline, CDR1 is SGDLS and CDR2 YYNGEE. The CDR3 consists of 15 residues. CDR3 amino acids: CASSVGAGARNEQFF. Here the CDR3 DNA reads TGTGCCAGCAGCGTAGGGGCGGGAGCGCGCAATGAGCAGTTCTTC.

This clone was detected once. The CDR3 region has the DNA TGTGCCAGCAGCCAATTTGTGGGACTGGAGACCCAGTACTTC. It codes for CASSQFVGLETQYF. The chain is built from TRBV3-1 (or the pseudogene TRBV3-2) and TRBJ2-5; D might be TRBD2 (6 bases). This CDR3 spans 14 amino acids. Trimming took 2 bases from V and 5 from J, leaving 12 bases between them. CDR1 is LGHDT and CDR2 is YNNKEL in the germline V gene (reference sequence).

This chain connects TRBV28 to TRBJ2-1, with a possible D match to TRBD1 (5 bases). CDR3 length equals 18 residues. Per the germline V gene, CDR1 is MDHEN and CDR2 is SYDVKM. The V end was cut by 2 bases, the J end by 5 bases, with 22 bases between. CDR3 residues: CASSLGAGRTLLNNEQFF. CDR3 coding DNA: TGTGCCAGCAGTTTAGGGGCCGGGCGGACCTTACTAAACAATGAGCAGTTCTTC.

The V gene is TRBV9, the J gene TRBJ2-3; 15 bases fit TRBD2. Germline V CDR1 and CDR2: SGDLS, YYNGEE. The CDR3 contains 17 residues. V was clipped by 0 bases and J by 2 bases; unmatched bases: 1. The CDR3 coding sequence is TGTGCCAGCAGCGTAGGGACTAGCGGGAGGGTCACAGATACGCAGTATTTT. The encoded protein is CASSVGTSGRVTDTQYF.

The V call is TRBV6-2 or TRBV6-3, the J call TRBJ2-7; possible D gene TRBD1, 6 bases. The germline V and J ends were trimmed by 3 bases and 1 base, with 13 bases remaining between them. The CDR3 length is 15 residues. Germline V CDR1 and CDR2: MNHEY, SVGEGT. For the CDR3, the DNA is TGTGCCAGCAGTTATCAGGCAGGGGAATCCTACGAGCAGTACTTC. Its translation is CASSYQAGESYEQYF.

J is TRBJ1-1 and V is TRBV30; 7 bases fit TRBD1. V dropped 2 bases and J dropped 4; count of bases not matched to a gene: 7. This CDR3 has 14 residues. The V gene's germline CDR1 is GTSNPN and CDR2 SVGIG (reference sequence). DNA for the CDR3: TGTGCCTGGAGTATAACAGGGGTTGGCACTGAAGCTTTCTTT. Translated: CAWSITGVGTEAFF.

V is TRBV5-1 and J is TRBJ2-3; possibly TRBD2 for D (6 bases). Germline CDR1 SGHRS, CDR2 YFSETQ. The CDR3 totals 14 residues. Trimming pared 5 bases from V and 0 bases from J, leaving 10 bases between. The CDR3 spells CASRAGTSTDTQYF. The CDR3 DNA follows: TGCGCCAGCAGGGCGGGGACTAGCACAGATACGCAGTATTTT.

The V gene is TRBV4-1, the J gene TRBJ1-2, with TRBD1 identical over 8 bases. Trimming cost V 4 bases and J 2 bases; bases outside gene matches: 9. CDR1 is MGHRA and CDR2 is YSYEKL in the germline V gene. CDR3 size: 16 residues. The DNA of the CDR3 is TGCGCCAGCAGCCGAGCGCAGGGGGCGGGAAACTATGGCTACACCTTC. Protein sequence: CASSRAQGAGNYGYTF.

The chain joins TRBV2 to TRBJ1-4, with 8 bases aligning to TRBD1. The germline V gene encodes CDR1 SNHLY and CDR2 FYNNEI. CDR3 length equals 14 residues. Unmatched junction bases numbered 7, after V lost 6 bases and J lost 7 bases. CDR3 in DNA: TGTGCCAGCAGCCGGACAGGGCTAAGTGAAAAACTGTTTTTT. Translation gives CASSRTGLSEKLFF.

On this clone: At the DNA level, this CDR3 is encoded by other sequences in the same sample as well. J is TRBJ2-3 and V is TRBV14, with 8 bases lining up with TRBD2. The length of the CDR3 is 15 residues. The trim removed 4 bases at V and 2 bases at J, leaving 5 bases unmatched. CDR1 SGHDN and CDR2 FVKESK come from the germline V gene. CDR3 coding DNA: TGTGCCAGCAGCCGCCCAGCGGGAGTCACAGATACGCAGTATTTT. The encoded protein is CASSRPAGVTDTQYF.

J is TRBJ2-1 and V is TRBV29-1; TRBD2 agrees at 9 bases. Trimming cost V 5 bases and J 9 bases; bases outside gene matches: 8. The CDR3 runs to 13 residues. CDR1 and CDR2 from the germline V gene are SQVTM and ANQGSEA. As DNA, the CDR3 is TGCAGCGTTTTTAGCGGGAGTTTGCTTGAGCAGTTCTTC. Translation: CSVFSGSLLEQFF.

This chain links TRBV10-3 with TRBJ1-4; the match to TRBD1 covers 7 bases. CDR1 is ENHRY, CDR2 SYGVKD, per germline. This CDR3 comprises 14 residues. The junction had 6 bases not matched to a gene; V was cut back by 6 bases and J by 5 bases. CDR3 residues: CAISQTGTNEKLFF. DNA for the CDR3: TGTGCCATCAGCCAGACAGGGACAAATGAAAAACTGTTTTTT.

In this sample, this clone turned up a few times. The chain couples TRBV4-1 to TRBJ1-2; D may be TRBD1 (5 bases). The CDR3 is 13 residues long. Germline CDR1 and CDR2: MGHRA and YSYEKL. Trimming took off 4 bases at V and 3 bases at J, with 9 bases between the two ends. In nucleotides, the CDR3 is TGCGCCAGCAGCCCCCAGGGTGACTATGGCTACACCTTC. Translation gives CASSPQGDYGYTF.